Listed below are T cell receptor beta chains from one sample, sequenced in a study of shared clonotypes between healthy human individuals. Profiling relied on immunoSEQ multiplex PCR, and the TCRdb table lists in-frame clones only, not all of them. The data show some 1.5 million clones, 98% seen once. Specimen: naive CD4+ T cells sorted from blood. The receptor set was obtained from a man under 40 in good health. CDR3s include the opening cysteine and the closing phenylalanine or tryptophan. A D gene is named only where the DNA matches it firmly. Not all rows give a size; the values are once, few, many and, for expanded clones, a class.

>TRBV5-1|NA|TRBJ2-1|NA
CASSLEVGYEQFF
TGCGCCAGCAGCTTGGAAGTGGGCTATGAGCAGTTCTTC
>TRBV7-2|NA|TRBJ2-2|NA
CASSLFRGPGELFF
TGTGCCAGCAGCTTATTTAGGGGTCCCGGGGAGCTGTTTTTT
>TRBV18|NA|TRBJ2-1|TRBD2
CASSLGTSGRISYNEQFF
TGTGCCAGCTCACTCGGGACTAGCGGGAGGATTTCCTACAATGAGCAGTTCTTC
>TRBV4-2|NA|TRBJ1-2|TRBD1
CASSQDPDREDGYTF
TGTGCCAGCAGCCAAGATCCCGACAGGGAAGATGGCTACACCTTC
>TRBV18|NA|TRBJ2-1|TRBD1
CASSPTGDSYNEQFF
TGTGCCAGCTCACCGACAGGGGACTCCTACAATGAGCAGTTCTTC
>TRBV5-1|NA|TRBJ2-2|TRBD2
CASSSGTSGRANTGELFF
TGCGCCAGCAGCTCCGGGACTAGCGGGAGGGCGAACACCGGGGAGCTGTTTTTT
>TRBV11-2|NA|TRBJ2-2|NA
CASSLGRALKGPGELFF
TGTGCCAGCAGCTTAGGCAGGGCACTCAAGGGGCCCGGGGAGCTGTTTTTT
>TRBV14|NA|TRBJ2-7|TRBD2
CASSQDSSGRRSYEQYF
TGTGCCAGCAGCCAAGATTCAAGCGGGAGACGGTCCTACGAGCAGTACTTC
>TRBV6-5|NA|TRBJ1-1|NA
CASSSHGVDLAEAFF
TGTGCCAGCAGCAGCCATGGGGTCGATCTCGCTGAAGCTTTCTTT
>TRBV28|few|TRBJ2-7|NA
CASRGYEQYF
TGTGCCAGCAGGGGGTACGAGCAGTACTTC
>TRBV5-1|NA|TRBJ2-1|NA
CASSLARYNEQFF
TGCGCCAGCAGCTTGGCCCGGTACAATGAGCAGTTCTTC
>TRBV6-1|NA|TRBJ2-6|NA
CASSETQSSGANVLTF
TGTGCCAGCAGTGAAACCCAAAGCTCTGGGGCCAACGTCCTGACTTTC
>TRBV5-6|NA|TRBJ1-2|TRBD1
CASRQTGEANYGYTF
TGTGCCAGCAGACAAACAGGGGAAGCTAACTATGGCTACACCTTC
>TRBV30|NA|TRBJ1-2|NA
CAWSSGTIGYTF
TGTGCCTGGAGTAGCGGCACCATAGGCTACACCTTC
>TRBV6-1|NA|TRBJ2-3|TRBD2
CASSREEGTDTQYF
TGTGCCAGCAGCCGGGAGGAGGGCACAGATACGCAGTATTTT
>TRBV5-1|NA|TRBJ2-5|NA
CASSLGAGNLNQETQYF
TGCGCCAGCAGCTTGGGAGCAGGGAACCTTAACCAAGAGACCCAGTACTTC
>TRBV9|NA|TRBJ2-7|TRBD2
CASSFSGTSGYEQYF
TGTGCCAGCAGCTTCTCCGGGACTAGCGGTTACGAGCAGTACTTC
>TRBV10-3|NA|TRBJ2-1|NA
CAISESKNRAYNEQFF
TGTGCCATCAGTGAGTCGAAAAACAGGGCCTACAATGAGCAGTTCTTC
>TRBV9|NA|TRBJ2-7|NA
CASSVEESGRMNYYEQYF
TGTGCCAGCAGCGTAGAGGAATCCGGACGGATGAACTACTACGAGCAGTACTTC
>TRBV5-1|NA|TRBJ2-1|NA
CASSLDLGQYDEQFF
TGCGCCAGCAGCTTGGACCTAGGACAGTACGATGAGCAGTTCTTC
>TRBV5-1|NA|TRBJ1-2|NA
CASSLPGTNYGYTF
TGCGCCAGCAGCTTGCCAGGAACTAACTATGGCTACACCTTC
>TRBV6-6|NA|TRBJ1-4|TRBD1
CASSFPGTGGEKLFF
TGTGCCAGCAGTTTTCCCGGGACAGGGGGTGAAAAACTGTTTTTT
>TRBV2|NA|TRBJ2-4|TRBD1
CASSLGTGDIQYF
TGTGCCAGCAGCCTAGGGACAGGGGACATTCAGTACTTC
>TRBV6-1|NA|TRBJ2-7|TRBD2
CASSASTSGSYEQYF
TGTGCCAGCAGTGCCTCCACTAGCGGGTCCTACGAGCAGTACTTC
>TRBV29-1|NA|TRBJ1-5|TRBD1
CSVGTGVSNQPQHF
TGCAGCGTGGGGACAGGGGTTAGCAATCAGCCCCAGCATTTT